This is a list of T cell receptor beta chains from one sample in a study of OX40 agonist ivuxolimab in advanced cancers. Using immunoSEQ multiplex PCR, the repertoire was profiled, and TCRdb retains in-frame clones only, with some absent. The table records approximately 40,000 clones, roughly 80% of them present only once. Sequencing used CD4+ or CD8+ T cells sorted from blood, obtained in a trial of the OX40 agonist ivuxolimab. All receptors come from an adult with an advanced solid tumor such as melanoma, head and neck, liver or kidney cancer. CDR3s include the opening cysteine and the closing phenylalanine or tryptophan. The D gene is left open where the match is weak. Some rows have no size entry. The others give once, few or many, or a class for an expanded clone.

CASSPPGPKMETQYF	TGTGCCAGCAGCCCGCCTGGTCCCAAGATGGAGACCCAGTACTTC	.	.	TRBV9	TRBJ2-5
CASSYQTWRMDEKLFF	TGTGCCAGCAGTTACCAGACTTGGCGGATGGATGAAAAACTGTTTTTT	.	.	TRBV6-4	TRBJ1-4
CASSSPGTTSYNEQFF	TGTGCCAGTAGTTCCCCCGGGACTACCTCCTACAATGAGCAGTTCTTC	.	TRBD2	TRBV19	TRBJ2-1
CASSPQLGEQYF	TGTGCCAGCAGCCCCCAACTAGGTGAGCAGTACTTC	.	.	TRBV11-2	TRBJ2-5
CASSLEPGIIYEQYF	TGTGCCAGCAGTTTAGAGCCAGGGATAATCTACGAGCAGTACTTC	.	.	TRBV27	TRBJ2-7
CSVQGTVYEQYF	TGCAGCGTTCAGGGGACAGTCTACGAGCAGTACTTC	.	TRBD1	TRBV29-1	TRBJ2-7
CASSIQGADEQYF	TGTGCCAGTAGTATACAGGGGGCCGACGAGCAGTACTTC	.	TRBD1	TRBV19	TRBJ2-7
CAISGYGAEAFF	TGTGCCATCAGTGGCTACGGGGCTGAAGCTTTCTTT	.	.	TRBV10-3	TRBJ1-1
CASSRDRESSYNEQFF	TGCGCCAGCAGTCGGGACAGGGAAAGCTCCTACAATGAGCAGTTCTTC	.	TRBD1	TRBV10-1	TRBJ2-1
CASADRGDGYTF	TGTGCCAGCGCCGACAGGGGGGATGGCTACACCTTC	.	TRBD1	TRBV27	TRBJ1-2
CASSGGTSGRGETQYF	TGTGCCAGCAGCGGAGGGACTAGCGGGAGGGGAGAGACCCAGTACTTC	.	TRBD2	TRBV9	TRBJ2-5
CASSGTGGNYGYTF	TGTGCCAGCAGCGGTACAGGGGGAAACTATGGCTACACCTTC	.	TRBD1	TRBV5-4	TRBJ1-2
CASSIGEEAFF	TGTGCCAGTAGTATTGGAGAGGAAGCTTTCTTT	.	.	TRBV19	TRBJ1-1
CASSVQGDKDTEAFF	TGCGCCAGCAGCGTTCAGGGGGATAAGGACACTGAAGCTTTCTTT	.	TRBD1	TRBV4-1	TRBJ1-1
CASKGYGANVLTF	TGTGCCAGCAAGGGGTACGGGGCCAACGTCCTGACTTTC	.	.	TRBV6-1	TRBJ2-6
CASSFWGNEQYF	TGTGCCAGCAGTTTTTGGGGTAACGAGCAGTACTTC	.	.	TRBV28	TRBJ2-7
CASSEATSGSNEQFF	TGTGCCAGCAGTGAAGCGACTAGCGGGAGCAATGAGCAGTTCTTC	once	TRBD2	TRBV6-1	TRBJ2-1
CASSLEPRGEQYF	TGTGCCAGCAGCTTAGAGCCCAGGGGCGAGCAGTACTTC	.	.	TRBV11-3	TRBJ2-7
CASSLSGVLNEQYF	TGTGCCAGCAGCTTATCAGGGGTGCTTAACGAGCAGTACTTC	.	.	TRBV7-9	TRBJ2-7
CASSLEVGGSQETQYF	TGCGCCAGCAGCTTGGAAGTTGGGGGGTCGCAGGAGACCCAGTACTTC	.	.	TRBV5-1	TRBJ2-5
CASSKEGFVSYEQYF	TGTGCCAGCAGCAAAGAGGGGTTCGTGTCCTACGAGCAGTACTTC	.	.	TRBV21-1	TRBJ2-7
CASSWPGGYNEQFF	TGTGCCAGCAGTTGGCCGGGAGGTTACAATGAGCAGTTCTTC	.	TRBD2	TRBV27	TRBJ2-1
CASSPYGSGSTDTQYF	TGTGCCAGCAGCCCTTACGGGAGCGGCAGCACAGATACGCAGTATTTT	once	.	TRBV28	TRBJ2-3
CASSPHRGQLGYEQYF	TGTGCCAGCAGCCCCCACCGTGGCCAGTTGGGCTACGAGCAGTACTTC	.	.	TRBV7-9	TRBJ2-7
CASSSRERGSYNEQFF	TGTGCCAGCAGCTCGCGGGAGAGGGGGTCCTACAATGAGCAGTTCTTC	.	.	TRBV5-4	TRBJ2-1
CASSYRPSQQETQYF	TGTGCCAGCAGTTATCGCCCAAGCCAGCAAGAGACCCAGTACTTC	.	.	TRBV6-5	TRBJ2-5
CASSRAPGQGNSYEQYF	TGTGCCAGCAGCCGAGCCCCGGGACAAGGGAACTCCTACGAGCAGTACTTC	.	.	TRBV7-8	TRBJ2-7
CASRGNTEAFF	TGTGCCAGCAGGGGGAACACTGAAGCTTTCTTT	.	.	TRBV6-1	TRBJ1-1
CASSLYRGQEKLFF	TGTGCCAGCAGTTTATACAGGGGACAAGAAAAACTGTTTTTT	.	TRBD1	TRBV27	TRBJ1-4
CASSLDHPSSYNSPLHF	TGTGCCAGCAGCTTAGACCACCCAAGCTCCTATAATTCACCCCTCCACTTT	.	.	TRBV7-3	TRBJ1-6
CASSRSGTVLYF	TGTGCCAGCAGCAGATCCGGGACAGTCCTGTATTTT	.	TRBD1	TRBV9	TRBJ2-3
CASSTTGIGNTIYF	TGTGCCAGCAGTACCACGGGGATAGGAAACACCATATATTTT	.	.	TRBV6-1	TRBJ1-3
CASSDSTVTDTQYF	TGTGCCAGCAGTGACTCTACAGTGACAGATACGCAGTATTTT	.	.	TRBV6-4	TRBJ2-3
CASSVGQGKNEQYF	TGCGCCAGCAGCGTAGGACAGGGAAAGAACGAGCAGTACTTC	.	TRBD1	TRBV5-1	TRBJ2-7
CAWSDRYNEQFF	TGTGCCTGGAGTGATAGGTACAATGAGCAGTTCTTC	.	.	TRBV30	TRBJ2-1
CASSDRGLNEKLFF	TGCGCCAGCAGTGACCGGGGCCTAAATGAAAAACTGTTTTTT	.	.	TRBV10-2	TRBJ1-4
CASSAMAGELNYGYTF	TGTGCCAGCAGCGCCATGGCAGGCGAGCTAAACTATGGCTACACCTTC	.	.	TRBV7-9	TRBJ1-2
CSVEGIPTRETQYF	TGCAGCGTTGAAGGGATACCCACAAGGGAGACCCAGTACTTC	.	.	TRBV29-1	TRBJ2-5
CASSPGGYEQYF	TGTGCCAGCAGCCCGGGGGGCTACGAGCAGTACTTC	once	TRBD2	TRBV9	TRBJ2-7
CASRQGASTDTQYF	TGTGCCAGTAGACAGGGGGCGAGCACAGATACGCAGTATTTT	.	TRBD1	TRBV19	TRBJ2-3
CASSPQAGEETQYF	TGTGCCAGCAGCCCCCAGGCAGGGGAAGAGACCCAGTACTTC	.	.	TRBV7-3	TRBJ2-5
CASSSGDRGREQYF	TGTGCCAGCAGCTCGGGGGACAGGGGGAGGGAGCAGTACTTC	.	TRBD1	TRBV7-9	TRBJ2-7
CASSLWTSGLETQYF	TGTGCCAGCAGTTTATGGACTAGCGGGCTGGAGACCCAGTACTTC	.	TRBD2	TRBV28	TRBJ2-5
CASRTRGGPTDTQYF	TGTGCCAGCAGGACGAGGGGGGGCCCGACAGATACGCAGTATTTT	.	.	TRBV28	TRBJ2-3
CASSFGLAGSYEQYF	TGTGCCAGCAGTTTCGGGCTAGCGGGTTCCTACGAGCAGTACTTC	.	TRBD2	TRBV27	TRBJ2-7
CASSLSPDRPDSEQYF	TGTGCCAGCAGTTTATCCCCAGACAGGCCTGACTCCGAGCAGTACTTC	.	.	TRBV28	TRBJ2-7
CASSYRQGGTDTQYF	TGCGCCAGCAGCTACAGGCAGGGGGGCACAGATACGCAGTATTTT	.	TRBD1	TRBV5-1	TRBJ2-3
CASRPPRIDEQFF	TGTGCCAGTAGGCCCCCCCGGATCGATGAGCAGTTCTTC	.	.	TRBV19	TRBJ2-1
CASSRTGTEAFF	TGCGCCAGCAGCCGGACAGGGACTGAAGCTTTCTTT	once	TRBD1	TRBV5-1	TRBJ1-1
CASSLDATVFEGYTF	TGTGCCAGCAGCCTGGACGCGACAGTTTTTGAAGGCTACACCTTC	.	.	TRBV5-4	TRBJ1-2
CASSPHGNQPQHF	TGTGCCAGCAGCCCCCACGGTAATCAGCCCCAGCATTTT	.	.	TRBV7-3	TRBJ1-5
CASSRSETQYF	TGTGCCAGCAGCCGGTCGGAGACCCAGTACTTC	once	.	TRBV5-4	TRBJ2-5